The text below deals with one TCR beta chain. What it recognizes is unknown. This specimen comes from a study of T cells in localized non-small cell lung cancer. Findings and limits, study-wide: Adjacent uninvolved lung had the highest clonality, suggesting focused antigen responses.

The method was immunoSEQ multiplex PCR; TCRdb's version includes in-frame clones alone and lacks a portion of them. This sample carries about 77,000 clones, 88% of them seen once, and the ten largest clones take 20% to 25%. The TCR originated in a woman between 35 and 70 years old with stage I squamous cell lung carcinoma. Here the sequenced sample was peripheral blood, taken before any cancer treatment.

Here the CDR3 reads CASSLRGLAGITGELFF. CDR3 sequence (DNA): TGTGCCAGTAGTCTCCGGGGACTAGCGGGGATCACCGGGGAGCTGTTTTTT. This chain links TRBV19 with TRBJ2-2, with 13 positions matching TRBD2. The germline V gene has CDR1 LNHDA and CDR2 SQIVND (reference sequence). V was clipped by 5 bases and J by 4 bases; unmatched bases: 7. This CDR3 region has 17 residues.